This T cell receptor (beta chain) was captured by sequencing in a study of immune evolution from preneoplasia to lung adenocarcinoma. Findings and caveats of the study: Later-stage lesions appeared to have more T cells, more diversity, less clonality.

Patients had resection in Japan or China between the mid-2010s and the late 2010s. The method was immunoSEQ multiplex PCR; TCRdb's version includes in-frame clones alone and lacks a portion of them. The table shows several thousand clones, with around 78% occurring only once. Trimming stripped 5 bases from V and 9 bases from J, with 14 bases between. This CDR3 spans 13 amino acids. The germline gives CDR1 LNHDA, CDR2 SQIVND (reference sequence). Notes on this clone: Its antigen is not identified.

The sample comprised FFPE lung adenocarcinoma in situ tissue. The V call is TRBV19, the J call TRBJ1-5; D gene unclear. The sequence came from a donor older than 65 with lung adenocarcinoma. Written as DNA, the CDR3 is TGTGCCAGTAGTCCCGAGATCGAGAGGCCCCAGCATTTT. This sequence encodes CASSPEIERPQHF.